This TCR beta chain was obtained from a study of blood T cell repertoires in COVID-19. Assay used: immunoSEQ multiplex PCR; TCRdb lists only in-frame clones, some missing. The sample lists roughly 240,000 clones; approximately 83% were seen once. Deletions cut 8 bases from V and 4 bases from J, with 15 bases between. CDR3 length: 14 residues. Germline V gene sequence: CDR1 MNHEY, CDR2 SVGAGI. Sequenced sample: PBMCs or T cells enriched from blood (not recorded which). The source is a woman in her thirties or forties who had been exposed to COVID-19. The rearrangement uses TRBV6-5 and TRBJ1-5, with D tentatively TRBD1 (6 bases). The CDR3 DNA is TGTGCCAGCTGTACAGGGCCCGAAAATCAGCCCCAGCATTTT. Protein: CASCTGPENQPQHF.